The rows below give T cell receptor beta chains drawn from one sample of a study of T cell responses to AZD1222 COVID-19 vaccine. Profiled with immunoSEQ multiplex PCR; TCRdb holds only in-frame clones, not every one. In the table there are 98,000 or so clones, around 84% of which are singletons. The specimen was peripheral blood, collected 28 days after the second AZD1222 dose. The receptors were gathered from an adult who received the AZD1222 COVID-19 vaccine. Each CDR3 is given with its conserved first and last residue. Each record gives: J gene, D gene, V gene, clone size, CDR3 DNA, CDR3 protein. D genes are given only for firm matches. For some rows the clone size is stated as once, few or many, or as a class when expanded; others skip it.

>TRBJ1-1|TRBD1|TRBV7-3|once
TGTGCCAGCAGCCTGACAGGGGACACTGAAGCTTTCTTT
CASSLTGDTEAFF
>TRBJ1-1|.|TRBV27|.
TGTGCCAGCAGTTCGGTGTCCGATGAAGCTTTCTTT
CASSSVSDEAFF
>TRBJ1-1|.|TRBV3-1/TRBV3-2|.
TGTGCCAGCAGCGCCGGTGTTAACACTGAAGCTTTCTTT
CASSAGVNTEAFF
>TRBJ2-7|.|TRBV2|.
TGTGCCACCAAATTTCTATACGAGCAGTACTTC
CATKFLYEQYF
>TRBJ2-1|.|TRBV7-3|.
TGTGCCAGCAGCCGCCTCTCTAGCGACAATTACAATGAGCAGTTCTTC
CASSRLSSDNYNEQFF
>TRBJ2-5|.|TRBV10-1|.
TGCGCCAGCAGTGAGTCAATCGGCAGGGCCAAGTACTTC
CASSESIGRAKYF
>TRBJ1-1|.|TRBV11-2|.
TGTGCCAGCAGCTTAGTAAGTGAAGCTTTCTTT
CASSLVSEAFF
>TRBJ2-7|TRBD2|TRBV24-1|.
TGTGCCACCAGTGTCAAAGCGGGGTCGACCTACGAGCAGTACTTC
CATSVKAGSTYEQYF
>TRBJ1-5|.|TRBV7-9|.
TGTGCCAGCAGCGAGGGGTTCAATCAGCCCCAGCATTTT
CASSEGFNQPQHF
>TRBJ1-3|TRBD1|TRBV30|.
TGTGCCTGGAGTACAGGGGCTGGAAACACCATATATTTT
CAWSTGAGNTIYF
>TRBJ1-1|.|TRBV6-5|few
TGTGCCAGCAGCTACGTTGGACTGAACACTGAAGCTTTCTTT
CASSYVGLNTEAFF
>TRBJ2-7|.|TRBV5-1|.
TGCGCCAGCAGCTTGGTCTTCTACGAGCAGTACTTC
CASSLVFYEQYF
>TRBJ1-6|TRBD1|TRBV7-8|.
TGTGCCAGCAGCTTACTGATTAGACAGGGGAATTCACCCCTCCACTTT
CASSLLIRQGNSPLHF
>TRBJ1-5|.|TRBV30|.
TGTGCCTGGAGTGTAGGGGTAAGCAATCAGCCCCAGCATTTT
CAWSVGVSNQPQHF
>TRBJ1-5|TRBD1|TRBV27|.
TGTGCCAGCAGTGCCCAGACAGGGGCCTACAATCAGCCCCAGCATTTT
CASSAQTGAYNQPQHF
>TRBJ2-1|.|TRBV19|.
TGTGCCAGTAGTATGGAAAGCCACTCCTACAATGAGCAGTTCTTC
CASSMESHSYNEQFF
>TRBJ2-2|TRBD1|TRBV7-6|.
TGTGCCAGCAGATTCCAGGGGGCAGGGACCGGGGAGCTGTTTTTT
CASRFQGAGTGELFF
>TRBJ2-3|TRBD2|TRBV3-1/TRBV3-2|.
TGTGCCAGCAGCCATGAGCGGGGGGGCACAGATACGCAGTATTTT
CASSHERGGTDTQYF
>TRBJ1-3|.|TRBV11-2|few
TGTGCCAGCAGCTTAAGGAGAAACACCATATATTTT
CASSLRRNTIYF
>TRBJ1-2|.|TRBV27|.
TGTGCCAGCAGTCCTAGGCGGTCGCGGGGCTACACCTTC
CASSPRRSRGYTF
>TRBJ1-2|.|TRBV3-1/TRBV3-2|.
TGTGCCAGCAGCCAAGTCCCAGGGGTAGGCTACACCTTC
CASSQVPGVGYTF
>TRBJ2-7|TRBD1|TRBV19|.
TGTGCCAGTAGTATAGCCACGGGACAGGGCTACGAGCAGTACTTC
CASSIATGQGYEQYF
>TRBJ2-1|TRBD2|TRBV7-9|.
TGTGCCAGCAGCTTTAGAGGGATCCTAGCGGGGGGTACCTACAATGAGCAGTTCTTC
CASSFRGILAGGTYNEQFF
>TRBJ1-2|.|TRBV7-9|.
TGTGCCAGCAGCTTCAGGGCCTATGGCTACACCTTC
CASSFRAYGYTF
>TRBJ1-2|.|TRBV7-2|.
TGTGCCAGCAGCCCAGGCCGGGGCTACACCTTC
CASSPGRGYTF
>TRBJ1-2|TRBD1|TRBV6-1|.
TGTGCCAGCAGTGAGCCGGGACAGACTACAGCTAACTATGGCTACACCTTC
CASSEPGQTTANYGYTF
>TRBJ1-2|.|TRBV11-2|.
TGTGCCAGCAGTCTCGGGCAGCTATATGGCTACACCTTC
CASSLGQLYGYTF
>TRBJ1-1|TRBD1|TRBV3-1/TRBV3-2|.
TGTGCCAGCAGCAGGGACAGGGCGAACACTGAAGCTTTCTTT
CASSRDRANTEAFF
>TRBJ1-3|.|TRBV27|.
TGTGCCAGCAGCCCCGGGCAGAACAGAAACACCATATATTTT
CASSPGQNRNTIYF